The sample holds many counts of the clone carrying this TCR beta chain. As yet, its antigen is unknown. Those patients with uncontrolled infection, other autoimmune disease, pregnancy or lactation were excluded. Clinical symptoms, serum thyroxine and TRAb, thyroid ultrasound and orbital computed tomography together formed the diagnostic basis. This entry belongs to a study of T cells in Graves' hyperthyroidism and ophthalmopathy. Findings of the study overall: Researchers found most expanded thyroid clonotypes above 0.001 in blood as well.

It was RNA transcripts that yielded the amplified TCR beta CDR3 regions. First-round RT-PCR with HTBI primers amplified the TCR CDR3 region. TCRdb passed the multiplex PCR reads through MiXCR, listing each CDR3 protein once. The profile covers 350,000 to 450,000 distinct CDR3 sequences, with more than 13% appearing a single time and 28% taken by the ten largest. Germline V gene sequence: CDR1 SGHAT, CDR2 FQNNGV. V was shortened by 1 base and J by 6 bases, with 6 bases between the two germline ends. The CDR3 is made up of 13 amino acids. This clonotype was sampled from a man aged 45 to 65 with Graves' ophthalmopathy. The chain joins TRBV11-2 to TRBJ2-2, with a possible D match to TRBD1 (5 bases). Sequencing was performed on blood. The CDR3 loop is CASSLVGAGELFF. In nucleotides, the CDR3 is TGTGCCAGCAGCTTAGTAGGGGCCGGGGAGCTGTTTTTT.